This T cell receptor beta chain was identified during a study of blood T cell repertoires in COVID-19. Study-level information: Collection of acute and convalescent COVID-19 samples took place in the United States, Italy and Spain. Sources were T cells, B-cell-depleted T cells, or PBMCs; the material itself was cDNA or gDNA.

V gave up 5 bases and J gave up 1 base; unmatched junction bases: 3. Looked up from germline, CDR1 is ENHRY and CDR2 is SYGVKD. The CDR3 covers 14 residues. Produced via immunoSEQ multiplex PCR; TCRdb's table is partial and in-frame only. Among roughly 97,000 clones listed, about 80% were seen once. The TCR originated in a man aged 65 to 79 with acute or convalescent COVID-19. Specimen: peripheral blood. This chain connects TRBV10-3 to TRBJ2-7; the match to TRBD2 covers 9 bases. CDR3 sequence reads: CAISSLAGSYEQYF. The CDR3 DNA is TGTGCCATCAGTAGCCTAGCGGGATCCTACGAGCAGTACTTC.